This T cell receptor (beta chain) is from a study of cytomegalovirus exposure and HLA in healthy donors. In regard to this clone: The antigen remains undetermined.

Germline V gives CDR1 MNHNS, CDR2 SASEGT. The CDR3 length is 16 residues. Trimming removed 2 bases from V and 0 bases from J, with 12 bases in between. The assay was immunoSEQ multiplex PCR, and TCRdb's table has in-frame clones only and misses some. In the table there are 350,000 or so clones, 86% of which are singletons. General study findings and limits: A later analysis found first-cohort TCR clusters tended to co-occur in the 130 or so validation repertoires. According to the study, approximately 150 TCR beta chains were cytomegalovirus-associated.

The source is a woman in her late teens or twenties in good health and CMV-seronegative. Sequencing input: PBMCs. This chain joins TRBV6-1 and TRBJ2-3; a possible D gene is TRBD2 (5 bases). Written as DNA, the CDR3 is TGTGCCAGCAGTGAATTGCTCCGCGGGAGCACAGATACGCAGTATTTT. Encoded protein: CASSELLRGSTDTQYF.